This T cell receptor beta chain was sequenced during a study of blood T cell repertoires in COVID-19. Study context: Samples representing acute and convalescent COVID-19 were sourced from the United States, Italy and Spain. T cells, B-cell-depleted T cells, or PBMCs provided the cDNA or gDNA that served as material.

Source study methods: Quantification of nucleated cells was approximated via reference gene primer amplification. Sequenced by immunoSEQ multiplex PCR; TCRdb stores in-frame clones only, minus some. From that table come the V and J calls and clone size; the DNA was used to work out D and trimming. The table shows 200,000 to 250,000 clones, with around four fifths occurring only once. Germline V gene sequence: CDR1 SGDLS, CDR2 YYNGEE. The CDR3 has 13 amino acids. V shed 3 bases and J 5 bases; nucleotides not matched to a gene: 2. J is TRBJ1-5 and V is TRBV9, with 7 bases fitting TRBD1. Sequencing was done on a sample of peripheral blood. The receptor was derived from an older woman who had recovered from COVID-19. The CDR3, as DNA: TGTGCCAGCAGCGCAACAGGGGATCAGCCCCAGCATTTT. Translating gives CASSATGDQPQHF.